This T cell receptor (beta chain) was recovered during a study of breast tumors, draining lymph nodes, adjacent tissues. With V trimmed by 1 base and J by 4 bases, 0 bases remained unmatched. Germline CDR1 SGHVS, CDR2 FNYEAQ. The CDR3 totals 13 residues. TCRdb called the multiplex PCR reads again in MiXCR, with one record for every CDR3 protein. The table lists thousands of distinct CDR3 sequences, roughly two fifths of them singletons. By share, this clonotype counts as medium-sized. The sequence came from a female donor with breast cancer. Some clones in this sample may be carry-over from other donors' samples. Specimen: tumor-adjacent breast tissue. This chain links TRBV7-6 with TRBJ2-7; 8 nucleotides line up with TRBD1. CDR3 sequence: CASSLGTGYEQYF. The CDR3 DNA reads TGTGCCAGCAGCTTAGGGACAGGGTACGAGCAGTACTTC. Looking up the rest from reference TRBV7-6 and TRBJ2-7 gives the full variable domain: GAGVSQSPRYKVTKRGQDVALRCDPISGHVSLYWYRQALGQGPEFLTYFNYEAQQDKSGLPNDRFSAERPEGSISTLTIQRTEQRDSAMYRCASSLGTGYEQYFGPGTRLTVT.